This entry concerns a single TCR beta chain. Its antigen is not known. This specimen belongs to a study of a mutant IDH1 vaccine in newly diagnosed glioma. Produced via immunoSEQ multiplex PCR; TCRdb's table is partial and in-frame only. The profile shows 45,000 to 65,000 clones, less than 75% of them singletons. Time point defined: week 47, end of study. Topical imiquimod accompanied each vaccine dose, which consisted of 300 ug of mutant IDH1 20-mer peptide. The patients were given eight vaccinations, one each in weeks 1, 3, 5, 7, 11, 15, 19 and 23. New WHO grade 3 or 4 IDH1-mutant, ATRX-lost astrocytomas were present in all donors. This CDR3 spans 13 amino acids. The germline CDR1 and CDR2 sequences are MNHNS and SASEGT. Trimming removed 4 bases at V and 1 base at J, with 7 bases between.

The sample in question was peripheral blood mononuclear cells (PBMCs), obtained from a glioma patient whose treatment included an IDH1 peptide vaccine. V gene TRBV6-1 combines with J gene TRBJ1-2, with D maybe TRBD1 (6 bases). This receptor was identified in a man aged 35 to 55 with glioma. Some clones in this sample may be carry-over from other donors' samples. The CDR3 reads CASSGRGNYGYTF. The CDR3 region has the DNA TGTGCCAGCAGTGGCAGGGGTAACTATGGCTACACCTTC.